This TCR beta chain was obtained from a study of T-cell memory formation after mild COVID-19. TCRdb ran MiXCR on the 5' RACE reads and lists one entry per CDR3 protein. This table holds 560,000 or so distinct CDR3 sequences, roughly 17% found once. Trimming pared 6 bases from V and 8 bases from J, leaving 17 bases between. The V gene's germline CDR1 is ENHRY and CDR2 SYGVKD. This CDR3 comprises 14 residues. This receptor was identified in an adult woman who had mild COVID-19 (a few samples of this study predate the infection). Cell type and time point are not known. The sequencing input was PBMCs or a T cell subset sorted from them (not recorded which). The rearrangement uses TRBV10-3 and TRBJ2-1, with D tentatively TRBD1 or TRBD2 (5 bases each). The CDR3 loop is CAISPGPAPDEQFF. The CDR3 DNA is TGTGCCATCAGCCCGGGACCCGCACCGGATGAGCAGTTCTTC.